This paragraph covers one T cell receptor (beta chain) sequence. What it recognizes is unknown. Sequencing was performed with immunoSEQ multiplex PCR; in TCRdb, only in-frame clones are kept and a portion is missing. The repertoire holds 140,000 to 150,000 clones, with 89% as singletons. This entry comes from a study of T cell responses to AZD1222 COVID-19 vaccine. Study conclusions and caveats: The study found vaccine-associated CD4 TCRs spanning spike, dominant at 160-218 and 743-854. Increased Spike-specific TCR breadth and depth were observed after two AZD1222 doses. Seropositive at baseline were only 5 to 7 AZD1222 recipients. Scientists sampled the repertoires only once the peak T cell response had passed.

This sample comprised peripheral blood, obtained on day 0 of AZD1222 vaccination. This TCR derives from an adult in good health.

CDR3 loop: CASSLKFSGANVLTF. As DNA, the CDR3 is TGTGCCAGCAGTTTGAAGTTCTCTGGGGCCAACGTCCTGACTTTC. This chain connects TRBV27 to TRBJ2-6, with D unclear. The V and J ends lost 3 bases and 0 bases respectively, with 6 bases between them. There are 15 residues in the CDR3. In germline, CDR1 is MNHEY, CDR2 SMNVEV (reference sequence).